What follows are 24 T cell receptor beta chains derived from one specimen sequenced in a study of response to subunit inactivated influenza vaccine (dated by TCRdb to the late 2010s). Library preparation used RT-PCR. Sequencing used an Illumina HiSeq 2500. In TCRdb, the public reads were trimmed at Q25 with fastp and aligned with MiXCR, with productive beta chains retained. Entries that share a CDR3 protein sequence are merged under the most common genes and DNA. Across this sample there are roughly 500,000 distinct CDR3 sequences, with about 25% seen only once. The ten largest clones take up 1.9% of the sample. The source material was CD4+ T cells sorted from PBMCs, sampled approximately 5 days after vaccination. These receptors were obtained from a man aged 50-59 years who received an inactivated influenza vaccine. Donor details come from another sample of the same person, matched by shared clones.

The chain joins TRBV18 to TRBJ2-2; tentative D call: TRBD2 (5 bases). V was pared by 1 base and J by 0 bases, with 15 bases between. Per the germline V gene, CDR1 is KGHSH and CDR2 is LQKENI. The CDR3 contains 18 residues. The CDR3 loop is CASSPLPRGYSNTGELFF. The CDR3 DNA sequence: TGTGCCAGCTCACCACTGCCCCGGGGATACTCGAACACCGGGGAGCTGTTTTTT.

This clonotype has more than one count but fewer than ten. V gene TRBV29-1 combines with J gene TRBJ2-7; D may correspond to TRBD1 or TRBD2 (5 bases each). The CDR3 sequence is 13 residues long. CDR1 and CDR2 from the germline V gene are SQVTM and ANQGSEA. V shed 4 bases and J shed 0 bases, with 10 bases lying between them. As DNA, the CDR3 is TGCAGCGTTGGGCCCGGGGCCTCCTACGAGCAGTACTTC. Encoded protein: CSVGPGASYEQYF.

This clonotype has more than one count but fewer than ten. J is TRBJ1-5 and V is TRBV12-3 or TRBV12-4, with TRBD1 as a possible D gene (6 bases). This CDR3 contains 16 residues. The V and J ends lost 4 bases and 2 bases respectively, with 15 bases between them. The CDR3 DNA is TGTGCCAGCAGTTCTAGGGGGACTTGGGGCAATCAGCCCCAGCATTTT. Its protein product is CASSSRGTWGNQPQHF.

The rearrangement uses TRBV20-1 and TRBJ1-5, with 7 bases matching TRBD1. There are 14 residues in the CDR3. V shed 3 bases and J 4 bases; nucleotides not matched to a gene: 6. In germline, CDR1 is DFQATT, CDR2 SNEGSKA (reference sequence). CDR3 sequence reads: CSARGLTGNQPQHF. The CDR3 nucleotides read TGCAGTGCTAGGGGCTTGACAGGGAATCAGCCCCAGCATTTT.

This clonotype has more than one count but fewer than ten. This sequence joins TRBV5-1 and TRBJ2-3, with 10 nucleotides matching TRBD1. Germline-derived CDR1 and CDR2 are SGHRS and YFSETQ. The ends lost 2 bases at V and 2 bases at J; junction bases unmatched: 5. CDR3 size: 16 residues. The CDR3 DNA sequence: TGCGCCAGCAGCTTCCGGGACAGGGGCGTCACAGATACGCAGTATTTT. It yields the protein CASSFRDRGVTDTQYF.

V gene TRBV18 combines with J gene TRBJ1-4; no firm D call. CDR3 length equals 13 residues. Trimming took 0 bases from V and 8 from J, leaving 7 bases between them. Germline V gene sequence: CDR1 KGHSH, CDR2 LQKENI. The CDR3 reads CASSPPSEEKLFF. CDR3 bases: TGTGCCAGCTCACCACCCTCTGAAGAAAAACTGTTTTTT.

The chain has TRBV27 and TRBJ2-7; 8 bases fit TRBD1. The CDR3 sequence is 15 residues long. CDR1 is MNHEY, CDR2 SMNVEV, per germline (reference sequence). V shed 5 bases, J shed 7 bases, and the junction held 13 bases outside the gene matches. The DNA for the CDR3 is TGTGCCAGCAGTCCATCATGGACAGGGAGAGGGGAGCAGTACTTC. Translation: CASSPSWTGRGEQYF.

The V call is TRBV4-3, the J call TRBJ2-5, with D unresolved. The CDR3 spans 17 residues. Trimming took off 0 bases at V and 5 bases at J, with 19 bases between the two ends. The germline CDR1 and CDR2 sequences are LGHNA and YSLEER. The chain's CDR3 is CASSQERIPKVWETQYF. The CDR3 DNA reads as TGCGCCAGCAGCCAAGAACGGATTCCCAAGGTTTGGGAGACCCAGTACTTC.

The chain employs TRBV24-1 and TRBJ2-1; 10 nucleotides align to TRBD2. In germline, CDR1 is KGHDR, CDR2 SFDVKD. The length of the CDR3 is 16 residues. V shed 3 bases and J 5 bases; nucleotides not matched to a gene: 6. The CDR3 spells CATSDPLAGADNEQFF. The CDR3 nucleotides read TGTGCCACCAGTGATCCCCTAGCGGGAGCGGACAATGAGCAGTTCTTC.

In this sample, this clonotype turned up a few times. The rearrangement joins TRBV10-3 to TRBJ2-3; D is unclear. The CDR3 contains 11 residues. The V end lost 8 bases, the J end lost 4 bases, and 7 bases lay between the germline ends. The V gene's germline CDR1 is ENHRY and CDR2 SYGVKD. CDR3 sequence reads: CAIGLSDTQYF. CDR3 sequence (DNA): TGTGCCATCGGATTGTCAGATACGCAGTATTTT.

V is TRBV5-1 and J is TRBJ1-1; maybe TRBD1 (5 bases). The V end was cut by 1 base, the J end by 6 bases, with 10 bases between. Germline CDR1 and CDR2: SGHRS and YFSETQ. CDR3 size: 13 residues. CDR3: CASSLFRGAEAFF. Written as DNA, the CDR3 is TGCGCCAGCAGCTTGTTTCGGGGCGCTGAAGCTTTCTTT.

This clonotype was seen ten or more times. This rearrangement joins TRBV12-3 or TRBV12-4 to TRBJ2-3; TRBD1 agrees at 9 bases. The CDR3 covers 15 residues. J gave up 6 bases and V 6 bases, and 10 bases lay outside the gene matches. The CDR3 spells CASRKTGGAFDTQYF. The CDR3 nucleotides are TGTGCCAGCAGGAAAACAGGGGGCGCTTTCGATACGCAGTATTTT.

This clonotype appeared a few times. The V gene is TRBV9, the J gene TRBJ1-5; tentatively, D is TRBD1 (5 bases). The CDR3 length is 13 residues. Germline V gene sequence: CDR1 SGDLS, CDR2 YYNGEE. Trimming shortened V by 3 bases and J by 3 bases, and 7 bases separated the two germline ends. CDR3 region: CASSGGSNQPQHF. The DNA of the CDR3 is TGTGCCAGCAGCGGGGGGTCCAATCAGCCCCAGCATTTT.

The genes are TRBV14 and TRBJ2-7, with TRBD2 matching over 16 bases. The germline CDR1 and CDR2 sequences are SGHDN and FVKESK. V gave up 6 bases and J gave up 0 bases; unmatched junction bases: 23. The CDR3 is 23 residues long. CDR3 nucleotide sequence: TGTGCCAGCAGTCCAAGACACCAGAGACCGGGACTAGCGGGGGGGATCAGCTCCTACGAGCAGTACTTC. Translated: CASSPRHQRPGLAGGISSYEQYF.

There are a few counts of this clonotype. The chain has TRBV5-1 and TRBJ2-7; no firm D call. Trimming pared 4 bases from V and 0 bases from J, leaving 11 bases between. This CDR3 region has 14 residues. CDR1 SGHRS and CDR2 YFSETQ come from the germline V gene. CDR3 sequence reads: CASSGGGGSYEQYF. Written as DNA, the CDR3 is TGCGCCAGCAGCGGTGGCGGTGGCTCCTACGAGCAGTACTTC.

V gene TRBV7-2 combines with J gene TRBJ2-7, with TRBD1 as a possible D gene (6 bases). V was shortened by 4 bases and J by 6 bases, with 16 bases between the two germline ends. Germline CDR1 reads SGHTA; CDR2 reads FQGNSA. CDR3 length: 14 residues. The CDR3 DNA is TGTGCCAGCAGCTCCTGGAACAGGGTTTCCGAGCAGTACTTC. Translated, it gives CASSSWNRVSEQYF.

This chain links TRBV5-5 with TRBJ1-1; D perhaps matches TRBD1 (6 bases). Germline lookup yields CDR1 SGHKS and CDR2 YYEKEE (reference sequence). V lost 6 bases, J lost 0 bases, and 18 bases lay in between. The length of the CDR3 is 16 residues. DNA of the CDR3: TGTGCCAGCACCGTGCGTACGGGACAACTGAACACTGAAGCTTTCTTT. Residues: CASTVRTGQLNTEAFF.

The gene calls are TRBV3-1 and TRBJ2-6; D unresolved. The CDR3 spans 17 residues. With 2 bases removed from V and 0 bases from J, the gap between germline ends came to 11 bases. Germline CDR1 is LGHDT and CDR2 is YNNKEL (reference sequence). CDR3 sequence: CASSQTGSFSGANVLTF. For the CDR3, the DNA is TGTGCCAGCAGCCAAACCGGGTCCTTCTCTGGGGCCAACGTCCTGACTTTC.

This clonotype was found a few times. The rearrangement joins TRBV7-2 to TRBJ2-3; D not resolved. Germline CDR1 is SGHTA and CDR2 is FQGNSA. Trimming took off 4 bases at V and 6 bases at J, with 17 bases between the two ends. This CDR3 region has 15 residues. The CDR3 DNA reads TGTGCCAGCAGCTATTTGGGGTCGACTCTGGATACGCAGTATTTT. Residues: CASSYLGSTLDTQYF.

The chain is built from TRBV4-3 and TRBJ1-3; D ambiguous. This CDR3 has 15 residues. Trimming removed 0 bases at V and 1 base at J, with 7 bases between. Germline loops: CDR1 LGHNA, CDR2 YSLEER. DNA for the CDR3: TGCGCCAGCAGCCAAGATCGGGCATCTGGAAACACCATATATTTT. It specifies CASSQDRASGNTIYF.

The rearrangement links TRBV11-1 to TRBJ2-2; 8 bases are shared with TRBD2. J was trimmed by 4 bases and V by 5 bases; bases with no gene match: 21. This CDR3 is built from 20 residues. Germline V gives CDR1 SGHAT, CDR2 FQDESV (reference sequence). In DNA form, the CDR3 reads TGTGCCAGCAGCACTGGAAAGCGGGAGTTAAACCGTAATCCCACCGGGGAGCTGTTTTTT. Translated: CASSTGKRELNRNPTGELFF. The full variable domain, rest sourced from reference TRBV11-1 and TRBJ2-2, is EAEVAQSPRYKITEKSQAVAFWCDPISGHATLYWYRQILGQGPELLVQFQDESVVDDSQLPKDRFSAERLKGVDSTLKIQPAELGDSAMYLCASSTGKRELNRNPTGELFFGEGSRLTVL.

The chain couples TRBV29-1 to TRBJ2-3; D not certain. Germline CDR1 reads SQVTM; CDR2 reads ANQGSEA. The V end was cut by 3 bases, the J end by 2 bases, with 15 bases between. This CDR3 has 15 amino acids. CDR3 in DNA: TGCAGCGTTGACGAAGGCGGCAGTATCACAGATACGCAGTATTTT. Protein sequence: CSVDEGGSITDTQYF.

In its sample, this clonotype was seen a few times. This rearrangement joins TRBV7-2 to TRBJ2-7, with 7 positions matching TRBD1. Trimming removed 0 bases from V and 0 bases from J; junction bases left unmatched: 2. This CDR3 spans 15 amino acids. Germline loops: CDR1 SGHTA, CDR2 FQGNSA. The CDR3 spells CASSLATGSSYEQYF. The CDR3 nucleotides are TGTGCCAGCAGCTTAGCGACAGGGAGCTCCTACGAGCAGTACTTC.

The V and J genes are TRBV10-3 and TRBJ2-1; D unresolved. Per the germline V gene, CDR1 is ENHRY and CDR2 is SYGVKD. V lost 8 bases and J lost 10, with 21 bases in between. This CDR3 contains 14 residues. CDR3 in DNA: TGTGCCATCGGACCGAGGTGGGGTTTAAAAGAGCAGTTCTTC. It codes for CAIGPRWGLKEQFF.